These T cell receptor beta chains were read from a single sample in a study of technical replicates of blood from a few donors. Sequenced by immunoSEQ multiplex PCR; TCRdb stores in-frame clones only, minus some. The table lists 45,000 to 55,000 clones, around 94% of them singletons. Sequencing input: T cells isolated from PBMCs. Receptor source: a human donor in good health. Both conserved end residues are part of each CDR3. D genes are given only for firm matches. Where a row states a size, it is once, few, many or the class of an expanded clone; other rows omit it.

d_call clone_size j_call v_call cdr3_nt cdr3_aa
NA few TRBJ2-1 TRBV5-4 TGTGCCAGCAGCCCCCTTGGTGGACAGACCAATGAGCAGTTCTTC CASSPLGGQTNEQFF
NA NA TRBJ2-7 TRBV11-1 TGTGCCAGCAGCTTACAGGGGTACTACGAGCAGTACTTC CASSLQGYYEQYF
TRBD2 NA TRBJ2-5 TRBV5-1 TGCGCCAGCAGCACGGGACTAGCGGGAGTCAGGGAGACCCAGTACTTC CASSTGLAGVRETQYF
TRBD2 NA TRBJ2-3 TRBV28 TGTGCCAGCACCCTGACTAGCGGGAAAGTCACAGATACGCAGTATTTT CASTLTSGKVTDTQYF
NA NA TRBJ2-1 TRBV5-6 TGTGCCAGCAGCTTGGTCAGCGATGAGCAGTTCTTC CASSLVSDEQFF
NA NA TRBJ2-1 TRBV11-2 TGTGCCAGCAGCTTAGGAACGCGGCGGGAAGCATCCTACAATGAGCAGTTCTTC CASSLGTRREASYNEQFF
TRBD2 NA TRBJ2-3 TRBV28 TGTGCCAGCAGTTTGGCGGGAGGGACAGATACGCAGTATTTT CASSLAGGTDTQYF
NA NA TRBJ2-1 TRBV15 TGTGCCACCAGCAGAGTGATAAACACAAATGAGCAGTTCTTC CATSRVINTNEQFF
TRBD1 once TRBJ2-3 TRBV28 TGTGCCAGCAGTTCCCCGGACAGGGGGCGAGGGCTAGCGGTCACAGATACGCAGTATTTT CASSSPDRGRGLAVTDTQYF
NA NA TRBJ1-1 TRBV9 TGTGCCAGCGGGTCGGGAGGGGTGCGTCGGACTGAAGCTTTCTTT CASGSGGVRRTEAFF
NA NA TRBJ2-7 TRBV5-5 TGTGCCAGCAGTTTCGCCACGAGCTCCTACGAGCAGTACTTC CASSFATSSYEQYF
NA NA TRBJ1-6 TRBV6-5 TGTGCCAGCAGTTACACGGGACATTTGTCACCCCTCCACTTT CASSYTGHLSPLHF
NA NA TRBJ1-1 TRBV5-1 TGCGCCAGCAGCCTAGGACAGCCTATGAACACTGAAGCTTTCTTT CASSLGQPMNTEAFF
NA NA TRBJ2-7 TRBV18 TGTGCCAGCTCACTACAGCCCCTCGGATCTTTGAGAACCTACGAGCAGTACTTC CASSLQPLGSLRTYEQYF
TRBD1 NA TRBJ1-4 TRBV5-6 TGTGCCAGCAGTTGGGGGACAGGGGCCAATGAAAAACTGTTTTTT CASSWGTGANEKLFF
NA NA TRBJ1-6 TRBV7-9 TGTGCCAGCAGCCCCCGCAGGGGCCAGAATTCACCCCTCCACTTT CASSPRRGQNSPLHF
NA NA TRBJ2-7 TRBV5-1 TGCGCCAGCAGCCCCCGCGGATTATACGAGCAGTACTTC CASSPRGLYEQYF
NA NA TRBJ1-6 TRBV7-9 TGTGCCAGCAGCTTAGTACAGGGATCACCCCTCCACTTT CASSLVQGSPLHF
NA NA TRBJ1-1 TRBV10-3 TGTGCCATAAGAGGTCAGAATACTGAAGCTTTCTTT CAIRGQNTEAFF
TRBD1 NA TRBJ2-1 TRBV11-3 TGTGCCAGCAGTCCCGCGGGACAGGGATACAATGAGCAGTTCTTC CASSPAGQGYNEQFF
TRBD2 NA TRBJ2-3 TRBV19 TGTGCCAGTAGTATAGGGGCTAGCGGGAGAGTCGATACGCAGTATTTT CASSIGASGRVDTQYF
TRBD1 NA TRBJ1-1 TRBV7-6 TGTGCCAGCAGCTTAGGACAGGGGTACACTGAAGCTTTCTTT CASSLGQGYTEAFF
NA NA TRBJ2-7 TRBV14 TGTGCCAGCAGCCAAGTCGACAGGCCCTCCTACGAGCAGTACTTC CASSQVDRPSYEQYF
TRBD1 once TRBJ1-1 TRBV6-5 TGTGCCAGCACCTACAGGGGGAACACTGAAGCTTTCTTT CASTYRGNTEAFF
TRBD1 NA TRBJ2-1 TRBV7-6 TGTGCCAGCCAATTCAGGACAGGGCTCAATGAGCAGTTCTTC CASQFRTGLNEQFF